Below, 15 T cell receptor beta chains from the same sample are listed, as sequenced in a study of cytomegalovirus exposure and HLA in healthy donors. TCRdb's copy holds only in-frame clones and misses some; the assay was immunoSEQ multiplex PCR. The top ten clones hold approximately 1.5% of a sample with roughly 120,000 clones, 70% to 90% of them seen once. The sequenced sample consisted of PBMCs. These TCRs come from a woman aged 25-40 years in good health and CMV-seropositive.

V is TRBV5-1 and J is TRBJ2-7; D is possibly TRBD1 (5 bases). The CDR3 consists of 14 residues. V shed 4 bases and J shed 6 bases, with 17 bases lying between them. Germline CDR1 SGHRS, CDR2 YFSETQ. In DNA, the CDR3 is TGCGCCAGCAGCCCCATTGGGGAAAGGGGCGAGCAGTACTTC. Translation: CASSPIGERGEQYF.

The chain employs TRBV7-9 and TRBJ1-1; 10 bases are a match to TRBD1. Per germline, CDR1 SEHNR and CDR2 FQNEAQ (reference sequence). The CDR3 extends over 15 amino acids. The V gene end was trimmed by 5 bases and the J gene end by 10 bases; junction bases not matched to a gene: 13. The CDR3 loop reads CASSAGTGAFTVAFF. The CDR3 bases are TGTGCCAGCAGCGCCGGGACAGGGGCTTTTACGGTAGCTTTCTTT.

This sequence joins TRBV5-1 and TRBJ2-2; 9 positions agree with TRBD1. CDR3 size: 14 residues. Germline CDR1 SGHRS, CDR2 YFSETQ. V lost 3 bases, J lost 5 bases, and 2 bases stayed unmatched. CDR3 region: CASSWDRATGELFF. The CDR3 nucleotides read TGCGCCAGCAGCTGGGACAGGGCAACCGGGGAGCTGTTTTTT.

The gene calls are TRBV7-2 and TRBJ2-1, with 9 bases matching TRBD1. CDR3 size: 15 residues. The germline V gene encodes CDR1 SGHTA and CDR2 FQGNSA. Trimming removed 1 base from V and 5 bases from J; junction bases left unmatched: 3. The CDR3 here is CASSLDRGLNNEQFF. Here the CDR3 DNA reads TGTGCCAGCAGCTTAGACAGGGGGCTTAACAATGAGCAGTTCTTC.

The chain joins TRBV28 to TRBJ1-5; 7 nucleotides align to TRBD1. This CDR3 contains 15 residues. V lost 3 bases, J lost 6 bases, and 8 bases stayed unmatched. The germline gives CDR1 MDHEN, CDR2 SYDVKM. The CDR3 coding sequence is TGTGCCAGCAGTTTGAGAGGGGGCTTTGGTCAGCCCCAGCATTTT. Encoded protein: CASSLRGGFGQPQHF.

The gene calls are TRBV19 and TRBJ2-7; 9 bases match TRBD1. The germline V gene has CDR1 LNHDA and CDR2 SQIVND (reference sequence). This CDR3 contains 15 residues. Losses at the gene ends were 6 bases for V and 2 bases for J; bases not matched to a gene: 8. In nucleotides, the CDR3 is TGTGCCAGTAGAAACCGGGACAGGGAACCCTACGAGCAGTACTTC. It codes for CASRNRDREPYEQYF. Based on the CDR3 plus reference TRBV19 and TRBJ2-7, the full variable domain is DGGITQSPKYLFRKEGQNVTLSCEQNLNHDAMYWYRQDPGQGLRLIYYSQIVNDFQKGDIAEGYSVSREKKESFPLTVTSAQKNPTAFYLCASRNRDREPYEQYFGPGTRLTVT.

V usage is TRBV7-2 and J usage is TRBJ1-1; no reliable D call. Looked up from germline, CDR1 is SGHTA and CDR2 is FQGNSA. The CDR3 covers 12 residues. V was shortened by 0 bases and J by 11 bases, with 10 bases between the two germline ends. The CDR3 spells CASSLARMPAFF. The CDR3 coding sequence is TGTGCCAGCAGCTTAGCGCGTATGCCGGCTTTCTTT.

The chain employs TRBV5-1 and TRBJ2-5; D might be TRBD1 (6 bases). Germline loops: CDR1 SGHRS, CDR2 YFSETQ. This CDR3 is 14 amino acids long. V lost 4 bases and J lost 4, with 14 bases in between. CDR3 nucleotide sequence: TGCGCCAGCAGCCCTAGAGGGGGTCGAGAGACCCAGTACTTC. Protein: CASSPRGGRETQYF.

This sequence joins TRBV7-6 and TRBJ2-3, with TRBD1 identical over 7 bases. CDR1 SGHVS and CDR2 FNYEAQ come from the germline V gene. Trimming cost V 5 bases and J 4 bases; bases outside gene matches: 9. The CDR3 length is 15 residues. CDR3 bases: TGTGCCAGCAGCAGCCGGGACAGCGGTGCAGATACGCAGTATTTT. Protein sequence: CASSSRDSGADTQYF. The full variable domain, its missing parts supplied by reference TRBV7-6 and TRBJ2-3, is GAGVSQSPRYKVTKRGQDVALRCDPISGHVSLYWYRQALGQGPEFLTYFNYEAQQDKSGLPNDRFSAERPEGSISTLTIQRTEQRDSAMYRCASSSRDSGADTQYFGPGTRLTVL.

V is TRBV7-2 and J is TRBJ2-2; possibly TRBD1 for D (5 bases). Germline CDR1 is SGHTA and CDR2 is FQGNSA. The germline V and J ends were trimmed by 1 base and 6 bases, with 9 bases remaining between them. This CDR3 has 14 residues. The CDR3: CASSLVRASGELFF. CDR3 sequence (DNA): TGTGCCAGCAGCTTAGTCAGGGCTTCCGGGGAGCTGTTTTTT.

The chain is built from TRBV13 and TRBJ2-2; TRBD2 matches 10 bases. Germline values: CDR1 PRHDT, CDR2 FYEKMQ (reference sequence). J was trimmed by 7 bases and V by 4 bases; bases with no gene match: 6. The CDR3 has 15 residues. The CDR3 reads CASSSSGRAHGELFF. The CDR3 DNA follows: TGTGCCAGCAGCTCGAGCGGGAGGGCCCACGGGGAGCTGTTTTTT. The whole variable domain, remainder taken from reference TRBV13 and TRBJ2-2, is AAGVIQSPRHLIKEKRETATLKCYPIPRHDTVYWYQQGPGQDPQFLISFYEKMQSDKGSIPDRFSAQQFSDYHSELNMSSLELGDSALYFCASSSSGRAHGELFFGEGSRLTVL.

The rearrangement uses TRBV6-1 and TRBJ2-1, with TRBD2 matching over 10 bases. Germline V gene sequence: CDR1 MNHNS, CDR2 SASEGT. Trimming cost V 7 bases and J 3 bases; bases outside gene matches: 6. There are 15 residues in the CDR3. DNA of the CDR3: TGTGCCAGCACCCTACTAGCGGGGCGCTACAATGAGCAGTTCTTC. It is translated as CASTLLAGRYNEQFF.

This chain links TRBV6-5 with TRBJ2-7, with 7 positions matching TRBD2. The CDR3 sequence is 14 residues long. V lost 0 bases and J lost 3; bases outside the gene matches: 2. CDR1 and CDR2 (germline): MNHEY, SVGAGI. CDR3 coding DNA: TGTGCCAGCAGTTACTCGGGGGAGGGCTACGAGCAGTACTTC. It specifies CASSYSGEGYEQYF.

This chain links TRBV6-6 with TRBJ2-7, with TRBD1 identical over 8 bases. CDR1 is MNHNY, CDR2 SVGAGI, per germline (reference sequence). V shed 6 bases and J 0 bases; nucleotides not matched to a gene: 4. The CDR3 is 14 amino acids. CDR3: CASSRDRSSYEQYF. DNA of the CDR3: TGTGCCAGCAGCCGGGACAGGTCCTCCTACGAGCAGTACTTC.

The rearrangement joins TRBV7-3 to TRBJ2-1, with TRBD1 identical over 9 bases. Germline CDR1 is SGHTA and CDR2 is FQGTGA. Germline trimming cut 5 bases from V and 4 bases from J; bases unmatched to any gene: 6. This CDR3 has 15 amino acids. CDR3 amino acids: CASSRDRATYNEQFF. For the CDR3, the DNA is TGTGCCAGCAGCCGGGACAGGGCTACTTACAATGAGCAGTTCTTC.